Below, 13 T cell receptor beta chains from the same sample are listed, as sequenced in a study of blood T cell repertoires in COVID-19. The data were produced by immunoSEQ multiplex PCR, yet TCRdb's version contains in-frame clones alone and is incomplete. This table holds 25,000 to 35,000 clones, less than 90% found once. The sample was peripheral blood. The receptors originated from a human donor with active COVID-19. The donor label of this sample is uncertain.

This sequence joins TRBV3-1 (or the pseudogene TRBV3-2) and TRBJ2-2; D is unresolved. This CDR3 is 16 amino acids long. V was clipped by 1 base and J by 1 base, with 10 bases between them. The germline gives CDR1 LGHDT, CDR2 YNNKEL (reference sequence). CDR3 amino acids: CASSQAEPRNTGELFF. In nucleotides, the CDR3 is TGTGCCAGCAGCCAAGCAGAACCTCGGAACACCGGGGAGCTGTTTTTT.

The V call is TRBV7-3, the J call TRBJ2-2; D is perhaps TRBD1 (6 bases). Deletions cut 6 bases from V and 4 bases from J, with 21 bases between. Germline V gene lookup returns CDR1 SGHTA and CDR2 FQGTGA. The CDR3 is 17 residues long. Here the CDR3 DNA reads TGTGCCAGCAGTACGACAGGCGTCCAACGGGGCACCGGGGAGCTGTTTTTT. Its protein is CASSTTGVQRGTGELFF.

V usage is TRBV19 and J usage is TRBJ1-4; no firm D call. In germline, CDR1 is LNHDA, CDR2 SQIVND (reference sequence). The CDR3 contains 14 residues. V lost 7 bases and J 0 bases, leaving 9 bases between the germline ends. The CDR3 loop reads CASKERSTNEKLFF. As DNA, the CDR3 is TGTGCCAGTAAGGAGCGGTCAACTAATGAAAAACTGTTTTTT.

The chain carries TRBV9 and TRBJ2-3; TRBD1 aligns across 8 bases. Germline-derived CDR1 and CDR2 are SGDLS and YYNGEE. The CDR3 extends over 16 amino acids. The V segment lost 2 bases and the J segment 4 bases; nucleotides outside the gene matches: 9. The CDR3 is CASSVSGGSSSDTQYF. The DNA for the CDR3 is TGTGCCAGCAGCGTCTCAGGGGGCAGTTCCTCAGATACGCAGTATTTT.

The chain couples TRBV11-3 to TRBJ2-5; TRBD1 matches at 7 bases. Germline V lookup: CDR1 SGHNT, CDR2 YENEEA. The length of the CDR3 is 16 residues. Trimming at V came to 4 bases and at J to 1 base, leaving 9 bases not matched to a gene. The CDR3 loop is CASSSKRQGPQETQYF. The CDR3 nucleotides are TGTGCCAGCAGCTCGAAACGACAGGGCCCCCAAGAGACCCAGTACTTC.

The J gene is TRBJ1-4, the V gene TRBV19, with 8 nucleotides matching TRBD1. Germline CDR1 and CDR2: LNHDA and SQIVND (reference sequence). Trimming took 6 bases from V and 0 from J; bases not matched to a gene: 15. The CDR3 extends over 19 amino acids. CDR3 in amino acids: CASRNGSPGQVATNEKLFF. CDR3 coding DNA: TGTGCCAGTAGAAATGGATCTCCGGGACAGGTCGCAACTAATGAAAAACTGTTTTTT.

The chain links TRBV6-2 or TRBV6-3 to TRBJ2-1, with D unresolved. Trimming removed 0 bases at V and 6 bases at J, with 12 bases between. Looked up from germline, CDR1 is MNHEY and CDR2 is SVGEGT. This CDR3 has 15 residues. Here the CDR3 reads CASSYSVGLRNEQFF. The CDR3 coding sequence is TGTGCCAGCAGTTACTCCGTCGGTCTCCGCAATGAGCAGTTCTTC.

This clone was recorded once. The chain combines TRBV24-1 with TRBJ2-3, with 9 bases matching TRBD2. Germline trimming cut 10 bases from V and 0 bases from J; bases unmatched to any gene: 4. Germline CDR1 and CDR2: KGHDR and SFDVKD. The CDR3 consists of 14 residues. Written as DNA, the CDR3 is TGTGCCACAGCTAGCGGGGAGAGCACAGATACGCAGTATTTT. Protein product: CATASGESTDTQYF.

The CDR3 DNA reads as TGTGCCAGCAGCCCGGGTGGTTTCGGGTCAGAGACCCAGTACTTC. It codes for CASSPGGFGSETQYF. This sequence joins TRBV7-6 and TRBJ2-5; no definite D call. CDR1 is SGHVS and CDR2 is FNYEAQ in the germline V gene. The CDR3 has 15 residues. The germline V and J ends were trimmed by 5 bases and 4 bases, with 17 bases remaining between them. Together with reference TRBV7-6 and TRBJ2-5, the CDR3 gives the full variable domain: GAGVSQSPRYKVTKRGQDVALRCDPISGHVSLYWYRQALGQGPEFLTYFNYEAQQDKSGLPNDRFSAERPEGSISTLTIQRTEQRDSAMYRCASSPGGFGSETQYFGPGTRLLVL.

About this clone itself: Sequence at one end of the junction differs from germline and may be a read error. CDR3 in amino acids: CASSSTGGGYEQYF. Here the CDR3 DNA reads TGTGCCAGTAGTTCTACAGGGGGCGGCTACGAGCAGTACTTC. The chain has TRBV28 and TRBJ2-7, with 9 bases identical to TRBD1. This CDR3 has 14 residues. Germline CDR1 is MDHEN and CDR2 is SYDVKM.

The V and J genes are TRBV28 and TRBJ2-5; D might be TRBD1 (5 bases). V dropped 5 bases and J dropped 6 bases, with 13 bases sitting between them. The germline V gene encodes CDR1 MDHEN and CDR2 SYDVKM. CDR3 length equals 13 residues. The CDR3 coding sequence is TGTGCCAGCAGTGCCTCAGGGCTTCAGACCCAGTACTTC. This encodes CASSASGLQTQYF.

Concerning this clone: One end of the junction fails to match germline, which may point to a read error. The J gene is TRBJ1-3, the V gene TRBV7-7; no firm D call. The germline gives CDR1 SSHAT, CDR2 FNYEAQ (reference sequence). This CDR3 is 15 amino acids long. The CDR3 here is CASSYGPQSGNTIYF. The CDR3, as DNA: TGTGCTAGCAGCTATGGGCCCCAGTCGGGAAACACCATATATTTT.

The chain carries TRBV12-3 or TRBV12-4 and TRBJ2-7; possible D gene TRBD1, 5 bases. The CDR3 runs 13 residues. The V end lost 6 bases, the J end lost 2 bases, and 11 bases lay between the germline ends. CDR3 DNA sequence: TGTGCCAGCAGACGTACAGGTGCCTACGAGCAGTACTTC. Translating it yields CASRRTGAYEQYF.